The clone carrying this T cell receptor beta chain was seen ten or more times. No antigen is known for it. The sample belongs to a study of prognosis after radiotherapy for stage I lung cancer. Study in general: After radiotherapy, distant metastases were seen in a few patients (median 7 months), and no significant progression was seen in roughly 15. Regarding the study as a whole: Divergent TRBV and TRBJ gene usage has reportedly been observed between patients with and without metastases. Shannon entropy (measured after stereotactic body radiation therapy) was lower in patients who went on to develop distant metastases.

Multiplex PCR, run in two rounds, amplified TCR beta CDR3 from genomic DNA. Primers specific to each TRBV and TRBJ gene were used in first-round PCR. MiXCR, applied by TCRdb to the multiplex PCR reads, yields one record per CDR3 protein. The data hold fewer than 30,000 distinct CDR3 sequences, with under 60% observed a single time. Two sampling time points were used, and 6 to 7.5 milliliters of peripheral blood were drawn at each. Germline CDR1 GTSNPN, CDR2 SVGIG (reference sequence). V lost 3 bases and J 2 bases, leaving 14 bases between the germline ends. The CDR3 covers 14 residues. The chain employs TRBV30 and TRBJ2-7; D might be TRBD1 (5 bases). This TCR came from a donor of 50 years or more with non-small cell lung cancer. The sequencing here drew on PBMCs, taken before or after stereotactic body radiation therapy (not recorded which). CDR3 region: CAWSRQPNPYEQYF. The CDR3, as DNA: TGTGCCTGGAGCAGACAGCCAAACCCCTACGAGCAGTACTTC.